This TCR beta chain originates from a study of tumor-infiltrating lymphocytes in primary liver carcinoma. J lost 3 bases, V lost 8 bases, and 12 bases had no gene match. The CDR3 contains 16 residues. Germline lookup yields CDR1 LNHDA and CDR2 SQIVND (reference sequence). Each 20-30 mg portion of unsorted bulk tissue served as the source for co-extraction of RNA and DNA. The template, around 540 ng total RNA, yielded TCR beta cDNA made with a constant-region primer. Libraries of TCR beta came from three nested multiplex PCR rounds with slightly modified ARM-PCR. It was with TRBV1-TRBV30 forward primers and a C-beta reverse primer that the first two PCR rounds were run, at roughly 11 cycles each. TCRdb redid the calling of the multiplex PCR reads with MiXCR, one entry per CDR3 protein. The sample has some 40,000 distinct CDR3 sequences, roughly 75% seen once.

Material: tumor-adjacent normal liver tissue. The TCR sequence derives from a man in his forties or fifties with primary liver carcinoma and hepatitis B virus infection. The chain combines TRBV19 with TRBJ2-1, with 8 bases that match TRBD2. CDR3 in amino acids: CASQVPAGAGYNEQFF. DNA for the CDR3: TGTGCCAGTCAAGTCCCAGCGGGAGCCGGCTACAATGAGCAGTTCTTC. The variable domain in full, completed from reference TRBV19 and TRBJ2-1, reads DGGITQSPKYLFRKEGQNVTLSCEQNLNHDAMYWYRQDPGQGLRLIYYSQIVNDFQKGDIAEGYSVSREKKESFPLTVTSAQKNPTAFYLCASQVPAGAGYNEQFFGPGTRLTVL.